This T cell receptor (beta chain) originates from a study of blood T cell repertoires in COVID-19 (dated by TCRdb to 2020 to 2021). With respect to the entire study: Samples covering the acute and convalescent phases of COVID-19 were provided by collaborators in the United States, Italy and Spain. The material from the prospective study consisted of cDNA or gDNA derived from T cells, B-cell-depleted T cells, or PBMCs. Deeply sampled blood TCRbeta repertoires from subjects exposed to, actively infected with, or recovered from COVID-19 were included in the dataset. The repertoires were made available in a free public database intended to serve as a resource for research on the immune response to SARS-CoV-2. Samples came from the ongoing ImmuneRACE study (first 160 participants) plus 1,254 subjects from 6 global collaborators. A de-identified subject ID, COVID-19 status, age in years and sex were almost always included in the sample metadata. HLA class I and class II types, where available, came from metadata supplied by the sample provider rather than from assay-based typing. General findings and caveats noted by the study authors: Clinical and demographic metadata were provided uncurated, with the amount varying by source and participant.

TCRbeta CDR3 regions were amplified from genomic DNA using the immunoSEQ Assay, a bias-controlled multiplex PCR. The authors' pipeline ran thus. Nucleated cell counts per sample were estimated from amplification of reference gene primers within the assay. To quantify the absolute abundance of each unique TCRbeta CDR3 rearrangement, sequence reads were collapsed and filtered. For each sample, productive Simpson clonality was calculated by taking the square root of Simpson's diversity index across productive rearrangements. In TCRdb, the immuneACCESS table is reduced to in-frame sequences with V and J assigned. These tables do not hold every clone; where another copy was compared, an unresolved V gene accounts for under half, and the others remain unexplained. D and trimming come from the DNA, and the V and J calls and clone size come from that table. The sample table shows 150,000 or so clones, and roughly 87% are seen once. 5.5% to 8.5% of the sample belongs to the ten largest clones.

Enrolling through a virtual design, the prospective study's participants ranged in age from roughly 18 to 90 years and lived across 24 United States geographic areas. To assign participants to cohorts, the prospective study relied on clinical history that participants themselves reported in a screening survey and a study questionnaire. Recovered participants in ImmuneRACE Cohort 3 were defined by two consecutive negative NP/OP PCR tests, clearance by a healthcare professional, or resolution of symptoms. In the prospective study, mobile phlebotomists collected whole blood, serum and a nasopharyngeal or oropharyngeal swab from each participant. Additional blood draws and questionnaires over an approximately two-month period could optionally be provided by prospective study participants. Blood samples from the prospective study were shipped frozen or at room temperature prior to DNA extraction. Worth noting for this clone: Its cognate antigen has yet to be identified. No much larger clone is present one base from it, and per-base qualities are unavailable.

The sequence came from a woman aged 45-60 years who had recovered from COVID-19. Source material: PBMCs or T cells enriched from blood (not recorded which).

This receptor carries the CDR3 CASRGQGARDTQYF. The DNA sequence follows: TGCGCCAGCAGGGGACAGGGGGCCCGTGATACGCAGTATTTT. This sequence uses TRBV5-1 and TRBJ2-3, with 12 bases matching TRBD1. After removal of 5 bases from V and 6 bases from J, the junction retains 4 bases not matched to a gene. The CDR3 starts with the cysteine, ends with the phenylalanine, and has 14 residues. The retained sequence is limited to the CDR3, 42 bases, with the frame set at the first base. The germline V gene provides CDR1 SGHRS and CDR2 YFSETQ.